This T cell receptor beta chain was recorded in a study of blood T cell repertoires in COVID-19. Germline CDR1 reads MDHEN; CDR2 reads SYDVKM. V lost 7 bases and J 7 bases, leaving 13 bases between the germline ends. The CDR3 totals 12 residues. Per the study methods: The authors estimated nucleated cell counts from reference gene primer amplification. Sequencing was performed with immunoSEQ multiplex PCR; in TCRdb, only in-frame clones are kept and a portion is missing. The V and J calls and clone size are taken from that table; D and trimming were inferred from the DNA. Of 95,000 to 110,000 clones in the sample, about 91% were seen once.

The source material was peripheral blood. This clonotype originated in a man aged 50 to 59 with active or convalescent COVID-19. This rearrangement joins TRBV28 to TRBJ1-2; a possible D gene is TRBD1 (5 bases). The DNA for the CDR3 is TGTGCCAGCAAAGGCAGGGCCCGTGGCTACACCTTC. Translated, it gives CASKGRARGYTF.